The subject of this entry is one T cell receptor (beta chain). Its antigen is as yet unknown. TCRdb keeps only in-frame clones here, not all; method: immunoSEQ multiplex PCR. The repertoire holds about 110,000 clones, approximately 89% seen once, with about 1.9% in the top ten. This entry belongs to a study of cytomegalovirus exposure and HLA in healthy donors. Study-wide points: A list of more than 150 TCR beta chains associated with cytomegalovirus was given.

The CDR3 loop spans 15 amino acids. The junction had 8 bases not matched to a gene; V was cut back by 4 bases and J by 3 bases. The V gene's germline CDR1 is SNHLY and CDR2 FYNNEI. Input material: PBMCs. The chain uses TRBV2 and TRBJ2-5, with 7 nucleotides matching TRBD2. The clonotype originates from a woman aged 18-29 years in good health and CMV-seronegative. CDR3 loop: CASSVVGLAEETQYF. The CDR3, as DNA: TGTGCCAGCAGTGTGGTGGGGCTAGCGGAAGAGACCCAGTACTTC. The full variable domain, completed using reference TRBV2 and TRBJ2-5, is EPEVTQTPSHQVTQMGQEVILRCVPISNHLYFYWYRQILGQKVEFLVSFYNNEISEKSEIFDDQFSVERPDGSNFTLKIRSTKLEDSAMYFCASSVVGLAEETQYFGPGTRLLVL.